This T cell receptor (beta chain) emerged from a study of T cells in Graves' hyperthyroidism and ophthalmopathy. General study points: For ophthalmopathy, model prediction preceded onset by a median around six months. A model built on 13 V-J features separated ophthalmopathy from stable hyperthyroidism.

Reasons for excluding patients were uncontrolled infection, other autoimmune disease, pregnancy or lactation. On the basis of clinical symptoms, serum thyroxine and TRAb, thyroid ultrasound and orbital computed tomography, diagnoses were made. This clonotype was detected ten times or more. The antigen is undetermined. The CDR3 runs to 13 residues. The V gene's germline CDR1 is DFQATT and CDR2 SNEGSKA (reference sequence). V was clipped by 6 bases and J by 2 bases; unmatched bases: 4. The source material, RNA transcripts, was used to amplify TCR beta CDR3 regions. The HTBI primer set was used in a first-round RT-PCR of the TCR CDR3. TCRdb used MiXCR to reprocess the multiplex PCR reads, holding one entry per CDR3 protein. The sample contains about 260,000 distinct CDR3 sequences, around 15% of which appear only once.

V and J are TRBV20-1 and TRBJ2-3, with TRBD2 identical over 8 bases. Sequencing input: blood. This TCR derives from a woman aged 18-30 years with Graves' ophthalmopathy. The CDR3 reads CSAPTSVTDTQYF. The CDR3 DNA sequence: TGCAGTGCCCCGACTAGCGTCACAGATACGCAGTATTTT.